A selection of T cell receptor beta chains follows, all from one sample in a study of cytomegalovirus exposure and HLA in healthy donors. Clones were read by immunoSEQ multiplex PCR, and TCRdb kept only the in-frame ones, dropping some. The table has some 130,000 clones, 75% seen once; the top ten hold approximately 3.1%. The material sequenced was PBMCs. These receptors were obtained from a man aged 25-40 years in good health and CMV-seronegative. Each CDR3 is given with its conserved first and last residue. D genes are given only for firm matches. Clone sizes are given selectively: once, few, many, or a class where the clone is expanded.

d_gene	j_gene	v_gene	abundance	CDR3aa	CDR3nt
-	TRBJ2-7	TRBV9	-	CASSENGYEQYF	TGTGCCAGCAGCGAAAACGGCTACGAGCAGTACTTC
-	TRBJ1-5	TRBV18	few	CASSPGGDQPQHF	TGTGCCAGCTCACCAGGAGGGGATCAGCCCCAGCATTTT
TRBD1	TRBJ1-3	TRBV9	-	CASSVQGAGNTIYF	TGTGCCAGCAGCGTTCAGGGGGCTGGAAACACCATATATTTT
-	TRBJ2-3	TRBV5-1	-	CASSLASGVGDTQYF	TGCGCCAGCAGCTTGGCTTCGGGGGTTGGGGATACGCAGTATTTT
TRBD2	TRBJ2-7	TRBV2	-	CASRRVAGGPRSYEQYF	TGTGCCAGCAGGCGCGTAGCGGGGGGGCCTAGGTCCTACGAGCAGTACTTC
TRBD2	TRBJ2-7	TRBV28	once	CASRASGETYEQYF	TGTGCCAGCCGAGCCAGCGGGGAGACCTACGAGCAGTACTTC
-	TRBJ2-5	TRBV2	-	CASSGIGGLGETQYF	TGTGCCAGCAGTGGCATAGGGGGTCTGGGAGAGACCCAGTACTTC
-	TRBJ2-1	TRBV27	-	CASRGFHNEQFF	TGTGCCAGCCGGGGGTTCCACAATGAGCAGTTCTTC
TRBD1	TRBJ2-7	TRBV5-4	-	CASSREMGQGSYEQYF	TGTGCCAGCAGCCGGGAAATGGGACAGGGTTCCTACGAGCAGTACTTC
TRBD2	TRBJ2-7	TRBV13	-	CASSLERGWEQYF	TGTGCCAGCAGCTTGGAGCGGGGTTGGGAGCAGTACTTC
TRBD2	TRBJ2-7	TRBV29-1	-	CSAGTSGRAGAYEQYF	TGCAGCGCTGGGACTAGCGGGAGGGCCGGGGCCTACGAGCAGTACTTC
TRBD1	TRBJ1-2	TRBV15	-	CATSSGGTGPVDYGYTF	TGTGCCACCAGCAGTGGCGGGACAGGTCCTGTGGACTATGGCTACACCTTC
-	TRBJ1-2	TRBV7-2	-	CASSFPDTYTF	TGTGCCAGCAGCTTCCCGGACACCTACACCTTC
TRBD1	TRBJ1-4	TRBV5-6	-	CASSYRGQAEKLFF	TGTGCCAGCAGCTACAGGGGGCAGGCTGAAAAACTGTTTTTT
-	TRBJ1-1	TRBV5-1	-	CASRQGHGNTEAFF	TGCGCCAGCAGACAGGGTCACGGAAACACTGAAGCTTTCTTT
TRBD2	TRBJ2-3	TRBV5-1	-	CASSSGTSGTDTQYF	TGCGCCAGCAGCAGCGGGACTAGCGGCACAGATACGCAGTATTTT
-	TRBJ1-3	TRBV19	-	CASSSGSGNTIYF	TGTGCCAGTAGTAGCGGTTCTGGAAACACCATATATTTT
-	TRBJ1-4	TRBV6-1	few	CASSELNWNEKLFF	TGTGCCAGCAGTGAGTTGAACTGGAATGAAAAACTGTTTTTT
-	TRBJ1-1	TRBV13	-	CASSLGGRTEAFF	TGTGCCAGCAGCTTAGGGGGGCGGACTGAAGCTTTCTTT
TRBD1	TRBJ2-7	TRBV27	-	CASSLGQGAYEQYF	TGTGCCAGCAGTTTGGGACAGGGAGCCTACGAGCAGTACTTC
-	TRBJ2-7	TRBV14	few	CASSQVEFRGSNSYEQYF	TGTGCCAGCAGCCAAGTTGAGTTTAGGGGGTCAAACTCCTACGAGCAGTACTTC
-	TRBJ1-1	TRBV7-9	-	CASSSKEEVAFF	TGTGCCAGCAGCTCAAAGGAGGAAGTAGCTTTCTTT
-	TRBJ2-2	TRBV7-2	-	CASSLGKGAGELFF	TGTGCCAGCAGCTTAGGGAAGGGGGCCGGGGAGCTGTTTTTT
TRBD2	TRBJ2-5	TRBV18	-	CASSAGLLTETQYF	TGTGCCAGCTCAGCGGGACTACTTACGGAGACCCAGTACTTC
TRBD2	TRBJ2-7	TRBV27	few	CASSPSGSAWQYF	TGTGCCAGCAGCCCGAGCGGGAGCGCTTGGCAGTACTTC
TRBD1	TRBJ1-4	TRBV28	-	CASTDRVMGEKLFF	TGTGCCAGCACTGACAGGGTAATGGGTGAAAAACTGTTTTTT
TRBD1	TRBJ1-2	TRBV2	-	CASSLATGMVGYTF	TGTGCCAGCAGCCTAGCGACAGGGATGGTTGGCTACACCTTC